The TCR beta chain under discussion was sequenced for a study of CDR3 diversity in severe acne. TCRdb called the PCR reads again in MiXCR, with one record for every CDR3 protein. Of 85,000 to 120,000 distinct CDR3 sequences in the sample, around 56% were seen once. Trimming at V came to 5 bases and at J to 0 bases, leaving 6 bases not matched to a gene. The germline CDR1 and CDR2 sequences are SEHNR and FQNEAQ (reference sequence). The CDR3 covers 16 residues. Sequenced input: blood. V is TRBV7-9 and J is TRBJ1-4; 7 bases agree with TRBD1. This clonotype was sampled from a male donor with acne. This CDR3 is CASSDGTDSTNEKLFF. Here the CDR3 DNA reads TGTGCCAGCAGCGACGGGACAGACTCAACTAATGAAAAACTGTTTTTT.